The 14 T cell receptor beta chains presented below share a single source sample, sequenced in a study of blood T cell repertoires in COVID-19 (dated by TCRdb to about 2020). Library method: the immunoSEQ multiplex PCR assay. TCRdb took over this immuneACCESS table, retaining in-frame rearrangements with V and J assigned. Such tables are incomplete; in checked studies, under half of the missing clones stem from an unresolved V gene, and the remainder is unexplained. The sample has 400,000 to 550,000 clones on record, around 89% of them singletons. Jointly, the top ten make up 4% to 5.5% of the sample. Input material: peripheral blood. The receptors derive from a woman aged 25-40 years with acute or convalescent COVID-19.

V gene TRBV5-1 combines with J gene TRBJ2-5; 8 bases agree with TRBD1. CDR1 and CDR2 (germline): SGHRS, YFSETQ. This CDR3 contains 15 residues. The trim removed 7 bases at V and 5 bases at J, leaving 13 bases unmatched. The CDR3 is CASASSGGARETQYF. The CDR3 coding sequence is TGCGCCAGCGCCTCGTCAGGGGGCGCGAGGGAGACCCAGTACTTC.

The chain combines TRBV9 with TRBJ1-2; D unclear. Germline V gene lookup returns CDR1 SGDLS and CDR2 YYNGEE. Between the trimmed V and J ends, which lost 3 bases and 3 bases, there was a span of 18 bases. This CDR3 is 16 amino acids long. The CDR3 nucleotides read TGTGCCAGCAGCGAGGCGGGAAAGGCGGCGGACTATGGCTACACCTTC. Its protein product is CASSEAGKAADYGYTF.

The chain joins TRBV18 to TRBJ2-7; 8 bases align to TRBD1. The CDR3 loop spans 13 amino acids. Germline V lookup: CDR1 KGHSH, CDR2 LQKENI. J gave up 6 bases and V 6 bases, and 7 bases lay outside the gene matches. CDR3 in amino acids: CASSPGQGFEQYF. The CDR3 DNA sequence: TGTGCCAGCTCTCCCGGACAGGGTTTCGAGCAGTACTTC.

The V call is TRBV14, the J call TRBJ2-5, with TRBD2 as a possible D gene (5 bases). The CDR3 is made up of 15 amino acids. CDR1 SGHDN and CDR2 FVKESK come from the germline V gene. Trimming stripped 0 bases from V and 5 bases from J, with 13 bases between. The CDR3: CASSQERLRGETQYF. CDR3 DNA sequence: TGTGCCAGCAGCCAAGAACGTCTGCGAGGGGAGACCCAGTACTTC.

The chain carries TRBV27 and TRBJ1-4; 10 bases map to TRBD1. Germline CDR1 is MNHEY and CDR2 is SMNVEV (reference sequence). V shed 5 bases, J shed 0 bases, and the junction held 3 bases outside the gene matches. The CDR3 loop spans 16 amino acids. CDR3 protein: CASSDRGRATNEKLFF. The CDR3 DNA is TGTGCCAGCAGTGACAGGGGGCGCGCAACTAATGAAAAACTGTTTTTT.

The chain recombines TRBV2 with TRBJ2-2, with TRBD2 identical over 9 bases. The junction had 6 bases not matched to a gene; V was cut back by 3 bases and J by 4 bases. CDR3 size: 16 residues. CDR1 is SNHLY and CDR2 is FYNNEI in the germline V gene. The CDR3 region is CASSDSSGESTGELFF. CDR3 bases: TGTGCCAGCAGTGATTCTAGCGGGGAGTCCACCGGGGAGCTGTTTTTT.

The rearrangement uses TRBV3-1 (or the pseudogene TRBV3-2) and TRBJ1-5; the D gene is possibly TRBD1 (5 bases). There are 14 residues in the CDR3. V was pared by 5 bases and J by 7 bases, with 15 bases between. CDR1 LGHDT and CDR2 YNNKEL come from the germline V gene (reference sequence). The CDR3 DNA sequence: TGTGCCAGCAGCGGAGCAGGGATCGGGCAGCCCCAGCATTTT. Translated, it gives CASSGAGIGQPQHF.

The chain uses TRBV18 and TRBJ2-5; D is unclear. Deletions cut 2 bases from V and 2 bases from J, with 6 bases between. The CDR3 has 13 amino acids. From germline, CDR1 is KGHSH and CDR2 LQKENI. CDR3 in DNA: TGTGCCAGCTCACCAGGCGGTCAAGAGACCCAGTACTTC. Translating it yields CASSPGGQETQYF.

In its sample, this clone was seen a few times. The chain is built from TRBV6-4 and TRBJ2-2; D might be TRBD2 (5 bases). The germline CDR1 and CDR2 sequences are MRHNA and SNTAGT. V lost 10 bases to trimming and J lost 5 bases, with 14 bases between them. This CDR3 comprises 13 residues. CDR3 residues: CATPSPGTGELFF. The DNA of the CDR3 is TGTGCCACTCCATCCCCGGGAACCGGGGAGCTGTTTTTT.

The chain combines TRBV5-5 with TRBJ2-5, with 10 bases aligning to TRBD1. With 0 bases clipped from V and 4 bases from J, the junction kept 3 bases outside the gene matches. The CDR3 has 15 amino acids. Germline CDR1 SGHKS, CDR2 YYEKEE (reference sequence). The CDR3 is CASSLGDRGGETQYF. The CDR3 DNA sequence: TGTGCCAGCAGCTTGGGGGACAGGGGAGGAGAGACCCAGTACTTC.

The V call is TRBV4-1, the J call TRBJ1-1; D gene uncertain. Germline V CDR1 and CDR2: MGHRA, YSYEKL. There are 17 residues in the CDR3. Trimming took off 1 base at V and 0 bases at J, with 15 bases between the two ends. The DNA of the CDR3 is TGCGCCAGCAGCCAAGTCCCTGTACAAATAATGAACACTGAAGCTTTCTTT. Amino acids: CASSQVPVQIMNTEAFF.

This clone was found once. V and J are TRBV3-1 (or the pseudogene TRBV3-2) and TRBJ1-1; D gene ambiguous. V gave up 4 bases and J gave up 1 base, with 7 bases separating them. This CDR3 is built from 13 residues. Germline CDR1 LGHDT, CDR2 YNNKEL (reference sequence). CDR3 in amino acids: CASSPLWNTEAFF. As DNA, the CDR3 is TGTGCCAGCAGCCCTTTATGGAACACTGAAGCTTTCTTT.

The J gene is TRBJ2-3, the V gene TRBV5-1, with 7 bases identical to TRBD2. The CDR3 covers 16 residues. J was trimmed by 0 bases and V by 6 bases; bases with no gene match: 10. The germline V gene encodes CDR1 SGHRS and CDR2 YFSETQ. The chain's CDR3 is CASKNPTGGSTDTQYF. CDR3 in DNA: TGCGCCAGCAAAAACCCCACGGGGGGTAGCACAGATACGCAGTATTTT.

This chain joins TRBV6-6 and TRBJ2-5; 8 nucleotides line up with TRBD2. Germline lookup yields CDR1 MNHNY and CDR2 SVGAGI (reference sequence). V was pared by 7 bases and J by 10 bases, with 11 bases of the junction left unmatched. The CDR3 consists of 13 residues. The chain's CDR3 is CASTPAGGMDQYF. Here the CDR3 DNA reads TGTGCCAGCACCCCGGCGGGGGGCATGGACCAGTACTTC.